This T cell receptor beta chain stems from a study of CD8 T cells in ankylosing spondylitis (dated by TCRdb to about 2017). Concerning the study at large: The study profiled T cell receptor beta repertoires in healthy donors and ankylosing spondylitis patients to find disease-linked TCR variants. The full study cohort comprised 25 ankylosing spondylitis patients and approximately 100 healthy donors. Peripheral blood was sampled, and synovial fluid was additionally collected from ankylosing spondylitis patients. What the work shows at the level of the full study, not this receptor alone: Some of the motif variants had been reported before in the synovial fluid and blood of reactive arthritis patients, a finding that suggests common disease-initiation mechanisms. According to the report, matched synovial fluid samples from ankylosing spondylitis patients were significantly enriched for the disease-linked clones. The disease-linked clones showed a CD8+ phenotype and occurred at relatively low frequencies in peripheral blood. Blood from ankylosing spondylitis patients appeared to be characterized by a TCR beta motif composed of eight highly homologous amino acid variants.

Trimming removed 4 bases from V and 4 bases from J, leaving 17 bases between the germline ends. The CDR3 has 16 amino acids, counting the end cysteine and phenylalanine. Just the 48-base CDR3 DNA is kept, in frame starting at base 1. According to the germline V gene, CDR1 reads LGHNA and CDR2 reads YSLEER. There are many counts of this clonotype. Its cognate antigen has yet to be identified. Per-base quality was not reported, and no clone a single base away is much larger than it. The listed sequencing device is Illumina HiSeq 2500. Quantitative 5'-RACE with molecular barcodes was used to prepare TCR beta libraries. Turning to the authors' computational methods: A new computational method, built on a probabilistic model of VDJ rearrangement, was used to identify disease-linked TCR variants. Using fastp at Q25 and MiXCR, TCRdb reprocessed the public reads and kept productive beta chains. One record per CDR3 amino acid sequence lists the most common genes and DNA. The V and J calls follow TCRdb's processing rather than the paper's. The sample profile shows approximately 100,000 distinct CDR3 sequences; about 8.5% of them were found once. 9.9% of the sample is in the top ten clones.

This receptor was identified in a male donor with ankylosing spondylitis or in good health (not recorded which). Sequencing was performed on blood, either unsorted or a sorted T cell fraction (not recorded which). This chain is built from TRBV4-3 and TRBJ2-1; the D gene is perhaps TRBD2, from 6 matching bases. In nucleotide form, the sequence is TGCGCCAGCAGCCCCATAACGGGAGTAAGGTACAATGAGCAGTTCTTC. Its translation is CASSPITGVRYNEQFF.